This T cell receptor (beta chain) originates from a study of siplizumab effects on memory and regulatory T cells. Study-level results: It was not possible to assign a naive or memory phenotype to roughly 80-97% of proliferating CD4+ or CD8+ clones.

Note on this clone: The antigen is undetermined.

CDR3 length: 13 amino acids. Germline CDR1 reads LGHNT; CDR2 reads FRNRAP. Trimming took 6 bases from V and 7 from J, leaving 15 bases between them. The repertoire was sequenced with immunoSEQ multiplex PCR; TCRdb's copy has only in-frame clones and lacks some. This sample yields 60,000 or so clones, of which 80% to 95% are seen a single time; around 40% belongs to the top ten. The chain carries TRBV12-5 and TRBJ1-2; tentative D call: TRBD1 (6 bases). The sequencing input was CD8+ T cells sorted from blood. This receptor was obtained from a human donor in good health. As DNA, the CDR3 is TGTGCTAGTGGCCTGGTGGGGGCGCTTGGCTACACCTTC. This codes for CASGLVGALGYTF.